This note documents a single T cell receptor beta chain sequence. Antigen unknown. Other DNA sequences of this sample code for an identical CDR3. These data originate in a study of shared clonotypes between healthy human individuals. Broader study findings: Some naive CD4 clonotypes, approximately 4.5%, turned up in common across several donors.

The germline gives CDR1 SGHAT, CDR2 FQNNGV. This CDR3 region has 15 residues. V lost 1 base to trimming and J lost 4 bases; unmatched junction nucleotides: 3. The naive CD8 fraction comprised CD45RO-negative cells positively selected for CCR7 and excluded terminally differentiated effector memory CD45RA+ cells. The data were produced by immunoSEQ multiplex PCR, yet TCRdb's version contains in-frame clones alone and is incomplete. The repertoire holds some 2 million clones, with around 96% as singletons. The chain carries TRBV11-2 and TRBJ2-1; 8 positions match TRBD2. Sample: naive CD8+ T cells sorted from blood. The clonotype originates from a man aged 18 to 30 in good health. The chain's CDR3 is CASSLAGGLYNEQFF. In nucleotides, the CDR3 is TGTGCCAGCAGCTTAGCGGGGGGGCTTTACAATGAGCAGTTCTTC.